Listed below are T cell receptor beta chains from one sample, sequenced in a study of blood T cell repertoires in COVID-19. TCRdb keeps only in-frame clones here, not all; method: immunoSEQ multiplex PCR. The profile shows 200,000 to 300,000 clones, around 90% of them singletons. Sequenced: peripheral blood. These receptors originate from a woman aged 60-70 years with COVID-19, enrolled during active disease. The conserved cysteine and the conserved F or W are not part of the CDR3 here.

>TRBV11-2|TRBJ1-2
ASRRTGGALSGYT
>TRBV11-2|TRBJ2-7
ATSSRPGTSGTSSYEQY
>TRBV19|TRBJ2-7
ASSAPHRDIAYEQY
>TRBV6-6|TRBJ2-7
ASSQEQYSSYEQY
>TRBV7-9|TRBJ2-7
ASTRGNTDYEQY
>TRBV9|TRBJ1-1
ASSPLGGNTEAF
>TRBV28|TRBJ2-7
ASTPAGTTSSYEQY
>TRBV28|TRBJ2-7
ASRPGQGAYEQY
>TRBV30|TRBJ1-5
AWSPDRGGNQPQH
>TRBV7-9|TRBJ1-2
ASSDYRGRGYT
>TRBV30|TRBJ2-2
AWSVRGLAGTGELF
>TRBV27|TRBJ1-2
ASSRTGNYGYT
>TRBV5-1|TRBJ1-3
ASRTGTASSGNTIY
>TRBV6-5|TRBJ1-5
ASSRSPNQPQH